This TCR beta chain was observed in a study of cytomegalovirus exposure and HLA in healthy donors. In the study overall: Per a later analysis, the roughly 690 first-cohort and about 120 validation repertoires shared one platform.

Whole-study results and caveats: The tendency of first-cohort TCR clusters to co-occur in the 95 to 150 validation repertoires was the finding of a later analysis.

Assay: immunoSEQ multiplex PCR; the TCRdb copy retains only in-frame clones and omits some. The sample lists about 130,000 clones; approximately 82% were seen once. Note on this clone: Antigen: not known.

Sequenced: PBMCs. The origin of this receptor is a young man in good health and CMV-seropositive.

CDR3: CATSRSRGHTDTQYF. The DNA for the CDR3 is TGTGCCACCAGCAGATCTAGGGGCCACACAGATACGCAGTATTTT. The chain carries TRBV15 and TRBJ2-3, with a weak D call TRBD1 (5 bases). Germline V gene sequence: CDR1 LNHNV, CDR2 YYDKDF (reference sequence). The CDR3 covers 15 residues. Trimming removed 2 bases from V and 2 bases from J, with 11 bases in between.